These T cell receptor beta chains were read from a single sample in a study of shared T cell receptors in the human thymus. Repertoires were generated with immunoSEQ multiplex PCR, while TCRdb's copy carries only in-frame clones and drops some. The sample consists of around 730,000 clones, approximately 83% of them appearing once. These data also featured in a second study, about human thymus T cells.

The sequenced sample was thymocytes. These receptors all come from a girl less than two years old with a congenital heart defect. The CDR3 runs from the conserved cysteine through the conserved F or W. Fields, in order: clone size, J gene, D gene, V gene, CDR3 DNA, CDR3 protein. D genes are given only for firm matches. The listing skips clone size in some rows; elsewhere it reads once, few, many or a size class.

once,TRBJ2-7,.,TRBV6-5,TGTGCCAGCAGGTCCGGGACACAAATCTACGAGCAGTACTTC,CASRSGTQIYEQYF
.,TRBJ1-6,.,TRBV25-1,TGTGCCACCGGGGGGGGCTTGGGTTCACCCCTCCACTTT,CATGGGLGSPLHF
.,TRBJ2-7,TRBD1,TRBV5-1,TGCGCCAGCAGCTTGGAGGGTTGGGACAGGGGCCGCTACGAGCAGTACTTC,CASSLEGWDRGRYEQYF
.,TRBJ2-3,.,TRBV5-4,TGTGCCAGCAGCTTGCCTGGAGGCACAGATACGCAGTATTTT,CASSLPGGTDTQYF
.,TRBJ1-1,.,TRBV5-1,TGCGCCAGCAGCTTGAGGAGGGACGGCACTGAAGCTTTCTTT,CASSLRRDGTEAFF
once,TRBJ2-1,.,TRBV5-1,TGCGCCAGCAGCTTGGGTGCAGCCTACAATGAGCAGTTCTTC,CASSLGAAYNEQFF
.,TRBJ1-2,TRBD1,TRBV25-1,TGTGCCAGCAGTCAAGGGACAGGCCAAGGCTACACCTTC,CASSQGTGQGYTF
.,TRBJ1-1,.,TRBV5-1,TGCGCCAGCAGCTTGGATGGGGGGGGAGCTGAAGCTTTCTTT,CASSLDGGGAEAFF
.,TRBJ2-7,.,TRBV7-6,TGTGCCAGCAGCTGCTGGACTAAAGAGCAGTACTTC,CASSCWTKEQYF
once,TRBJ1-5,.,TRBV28,TGTGCCAGCAGTTCGGGGCAGCCCCAGCATTTT,CASSSGQPQHF
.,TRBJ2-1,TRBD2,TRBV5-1,TGCGCCAGCAGCTTGGCCGCGGGGGGGCTAGGGGGTGAGCAGTTCTTC,CASSLAAGGLGGEQFF
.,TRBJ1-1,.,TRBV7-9,TGTGCCAGCAGCTCTACACCCAGTTCAGGGGAAGCTTTCTTT,CASSSTPSSGEAFF
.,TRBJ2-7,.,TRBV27,TGTGCCAGCAGTTTAGCGGGGACAGTTGGCTACGAGCAGTACTTC,CASSLAGTVGYEQYF
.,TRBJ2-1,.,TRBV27,TGTGCCAGCAGTTTGAACAGGGAAGAGATACTACACTACAATGAGCAGTTCTTC,CASSLNREEILHYNEQFF
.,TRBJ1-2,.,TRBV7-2,TGTGCCAGCAGCTTGCGGTTCGTCAATGGCTACACCTTC,CASSLRFVNGYTF
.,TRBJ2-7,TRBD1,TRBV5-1,TGCGCCAGCAGCTTTACAGGGGGAACCGCTTACGAGCAGTACTTC,CASSFTGGTAYEQYF
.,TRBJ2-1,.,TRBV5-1,TGCGCCAGCAGCTTGGGGGCCTCCTACAATGAGCAGTTCTTC,CASSLGASYNEQFF
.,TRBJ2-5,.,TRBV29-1,TGCAGCGTTGAACCGTATTTATGGCAGGGGGGACAACGGTACTTC,CSVEPYLWQGGQRYF
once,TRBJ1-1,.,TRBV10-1,TGCGCCAGAGTCCCCTTGTCACTCACTGAAGCTTTCTTT,CARVPLSLTEAFF
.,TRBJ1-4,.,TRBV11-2,TGTGCCAGCAGCTTAGAAGGGGAAGGTGAAAAACTGTTTTTT,CASSLEGEGEKLFF
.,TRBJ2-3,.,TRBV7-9,TGTGCCAGCAGCTCCCGGGCAGGGCAACGCACAGATACGCAGTATTTT,CASSSRAGQRTDTQYF
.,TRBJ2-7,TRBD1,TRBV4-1,TGCGCCAGCAGCCAAGATCAAAGGGCCGGGACAGCGGACTACGAGCAGTACTTC,CASSQDQRAGTADYEQYF
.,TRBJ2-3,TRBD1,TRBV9,TGTGCCAGCAGCGTCAGGGACAGGGAAACAGATACGCAGTATTTT,CASSVRDRETDTQYF
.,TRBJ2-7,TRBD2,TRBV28,TGTGCCAGCAGGGGGACTAGCGGCTCCTACGAGCAGTACTTC,CASRGTSGSYEQYF
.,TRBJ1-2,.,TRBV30,TGTGCCTGGAGCAATCACAGGGCATTCCTCTATGGCTACACCTTC,CAWSNHRAFLYGYTF
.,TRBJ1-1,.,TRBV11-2,TGTGCCAGCAGCTTAGTTCCGCCAGGCTCCGAAGCTTTCTTT,CASSLVPPGSEAFF
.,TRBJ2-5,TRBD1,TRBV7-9,TGTGCCAGCAGCTCCCAGACAGGGAAGGCGGAGACCCAGTACTTC,CASSSQTGKAETQYF
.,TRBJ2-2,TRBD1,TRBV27,TGTGCCAGCACGCCAATGGGACAGGCAAACACCGGGGAGCTGTTTTTT,CASTPMGQANTGELFF
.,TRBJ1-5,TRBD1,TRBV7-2,TGTGCCAGCAGCTTAGGGGACAGGCCTTTCAGGGGCAATCAGCCCCAGCATTTT,CASSLGDRPFRGNQPQHF
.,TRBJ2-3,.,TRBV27,TGTGCCAGCAGTTTGGTACAGGGGGGGAGAGATACGCAGTATTTT,CASSLVQGGRDTQYF